These 9 T cell receptor beta chains were all obtained from the same sample, sequenced in a study of blood T cell repertoires in COVID-19. The table came from immunoSEQ multiplex PCR; TCRdb's copy has only in-frame clones and leaves some out. The table includes some 460,000 clones, 75% to 90% detected once. Sequencing used PBMCs or T cells enriched from blood (not recorded which). These receptors were taken from a young woman who had recovered from COVID-19.

On this clone: Other nucleotide sequences in the sample specify the same CDR3. This chain links TRBV28 with TRBJ1-4, with TRBD1 matching 8 bases. Trimming took 3 bases from V and 5 from J; bases not matched to a gene: 5. Germline CDR1 is MDHEN and CDR2 is SYDVKM. The CDR3 spans 15 residues. CDR3 protein: CASSLGDRPNEKLFF. CDR3 nucleotide sequence: TGTGCCAGCAGTTTGGGGGACAGGCCGAATGAAAAACTGTTTTTT.

This clone appeared a few times. J is TRBJ2-2 and V is TRBV4-2; 8 bases fit TRBD2. The CDR3 extends over 16 amino acids. In germline, CDR1 is LGHNA, CDR2 YNFKEQ. After removal of 0 bases from V and 4 bases from J, the junction contained 4 bases not matched to a gene. For the CDR3, the DNA is TGTGCCAGCAGCCAAGATCGCAGCGGGGGCACCGGGGAGCTGTTTTTT. Translating gives CASSQDRSGGTGELFF.

The rearrangement joins TRBV6-2 or TRBV6-3 to TRBJ2-2; 8 bases match TRBD1. Germline CDR1 reads MNHEY; CDR2 reads SVGEGT. J was trimmed by 8 bases and V by 6 bases; bases with no gene match: 11. This CDR3 region has 15 residues. The CDR3 region is CASSPKPGGSGELFF. In nucleotides, the CDR3 is TGTGCCAGCAGCCCTAAACCAGGGGGCTCGGGGGAGCTGTTTTTT.

The chain has TRBV30 and TRBJ2-2, with TRBD2 matching 7 bases. CDR3 size: 13 residues. CDR1 is GTSNPN and CDR2 is SVGIG in the germline V gene (reference sequence). V lost 2 bases and J lost 5; bases outside the gene matches: 2. CDR3 nucleotides: TGTGCCTGGAGTAGGGAGGGTACCGGGGAGCTGTTTTTT. Amino acids: CAWSREGTGELFF.

The V and J genes are TRBV10-1 and TRBJ2-5, with no clear D. Germline CDR1 WNHNN, CDR2 SYGVQD (reference sequence). This CDR3 contains 12 residues. V lost 6 bases, J lost 5 bases, and 10 bases lay in between. As DNA, the CDR3 is TGCGCCAGCAGCCCAGATTGGGAGACCCAGTACTTC. Translating it yields CASSPDWETQYF.

The V gene is TRBV19, the J gene TRBJ1-1; unclear D gene. This CDR3 is 13 amino acids long. The V gene lost 7 bases and the J gene lost 4 bases, with 13 bases spanning the gap. The germline V gene has CDR1 LNHDA and CDR2 SQIVND (reference sequence). CDR3 residues: CASTAGLSTEAFF. For the CDR3, the DNA is TGTGCCAGTACGGCCGGGTTAAGCACTGAAGCTTTCTTT.

The chain joins TRBV24-1 to TRBJ1-3; no reliable D call. Per the germline V gene, CDR1 is KGHDR and CDR2 is SFDVKD. This CDR3 contains 21 residues. The V end was cut by 8 bases, the J end by 0 bases, with 31 bases between. CDR3 in amino acids: CATTSGEPGRWKGDSGNTIYF. CDR3 in DNA: TGTGCCACCACCTCCGGAGAGCCGGGGAGGTGGAAGGGCGACTCTGGAAACACCATATATTTT.

The chain couples TRBV5-4 to TRBJ2-2, with 9 bases fitting TRBD2. CDR1 is SGHNT and CDR2 is YYREEE in the germline V gene (reference sequence). The V segment lost 6 bases and the J segment 3 bases; nucleotides outside the gene matches: 9. The CDR3 covers 16 residues. The CDR3 nucleotides read TGTGCCAGCAAAACTTCTATAGCGGGGGACACCGGGGAGCTGTTTTTT. This gives the protein CASKTSIAGDTGELFF.

This chain links TRBV29-1 with TRBJ1-2, with unresolved D. The CDR3 is made up of 15 amino acids. The germline gives CDR1 SQVTM, CDR2 ANQGSEA. V was clipped by 6 bases and J by 2 bases, with 19 bases between them. CDR3 DNA: TGCAGCGTCGCCGCTCGGGGAGAAACCAACTATGGCTACACCTTC. The encoded protein is CSVAARGETNYGYTF.